This T cell receptor beta chain came from a study of T-cell memory formation after mild COVID-19. This clonotype is medium-sized within its sample. As yet, its antigen is unknown. One junction end does not reproduce the germline sequence, and a read error may be involved. The CDR3 has 11 residues. Per the germline V gene, CDR1 is SEHNR and CDR2 is FQNEAQ (reference sequence). MiXCR, applied by TCRdb to the 5' RACE reads, yields one record per CDR3 protein. The repertoire consists of around 4,400 distinct CDR3 sequences, with over 20% occurring once and the leading ten covering around 2.1%. Broader study findings: Second-wave clones peaking on day 37 lacked confirmed SARS-CoV-2 specificity.

Sequencing was performed on PBMCs or a T cell subset sorted from them (not recorded which). The chain uses TRBV7-9 and TRBJ1-2, with D possibly TRBD1 on 5 matching bases. The clonotype originates from an adult who had mild COVID-19 (a few samples of this study predate the infection). Cell type and time point are not known. The CDR3 region has the DNA TGTGCCAGCAGCCTGGGACCCGCGGTTCCCTTC. Its translation: CASSLGPAVPF.